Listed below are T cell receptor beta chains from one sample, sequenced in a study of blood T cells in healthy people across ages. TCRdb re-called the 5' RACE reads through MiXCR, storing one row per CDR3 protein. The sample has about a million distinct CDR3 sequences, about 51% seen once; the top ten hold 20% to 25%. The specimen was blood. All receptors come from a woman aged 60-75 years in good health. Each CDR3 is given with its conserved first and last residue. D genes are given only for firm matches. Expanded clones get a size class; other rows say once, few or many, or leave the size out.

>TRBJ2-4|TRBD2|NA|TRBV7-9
CASSLGAGGGNIQYF
TGTGCCAGCAGCTTAGGAGCGGGAGGGGGAAACATTCAGTACTTC
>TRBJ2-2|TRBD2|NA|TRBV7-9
CASSLASSGRSTGELFF
TGTGCCAGCAGCTTAGCGTCTAGCGGGAGGAGCACCGGGGAGCTGTTTTTT
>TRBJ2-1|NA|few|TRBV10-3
CAISDRGEGRNEQFF
TGTGCCATCAGTGATAGGGGGGAGGGCCGAAATGAGCAGTTCTTC
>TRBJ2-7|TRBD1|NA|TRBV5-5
CASSLSGTGGYEQYF
TGTGCCAGCAGCCTCTCCGGGACAGGGGGCTACGAGCAGTACTTC
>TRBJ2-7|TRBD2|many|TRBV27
CATVAGRDEQYF
TGTGCCACCGTAGCGGGACGCGACGAGCAGTACTTC
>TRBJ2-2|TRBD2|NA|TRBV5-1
CASSRGTSGITGELFF
TGCGCCAGCAGCCGCGGGACTAGCGGGATAACCGGGGAGCTGTTTTTT
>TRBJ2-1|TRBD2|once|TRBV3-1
CASSQDASGRAWEQFF
TGTGCCAGCAGCCAAGACGCTAGCGGGAGGGCATGGGAGCAGTTCTTC
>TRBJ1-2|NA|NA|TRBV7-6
CASSTGTAGYTF
TGTGCCAGCAGCACGGGGACGGCGGGCTACACCTTC
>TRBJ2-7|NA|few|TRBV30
CAWSVQRLRVSYEQYF
TGTGCCTGGAGTGTACAAAGGCTTAGGGTTTCCTACGAGCAGTACTTC
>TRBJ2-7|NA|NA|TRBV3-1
CASSLREMRGYEQYF
TGTGCCAGCAGCCTTCGTGAGATGCGGGGATACGAGCAGTACTTC
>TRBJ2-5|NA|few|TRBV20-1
CSANTGIQETQYF
TGCAGTGCTAATACAGGGATCCAAGAGACCCAGTACTTC
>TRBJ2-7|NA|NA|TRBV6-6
CASSFTQREQYF
TGTGCCAGCAGTTTTACCCAGCGCGAGCAGTACTTC
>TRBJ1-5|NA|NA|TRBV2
CASKLRTVNQPQHF
TGTGCCAGCAAATTAAGGACGGTCAATCAGCCCCAGCATTTT
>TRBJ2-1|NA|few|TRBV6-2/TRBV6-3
CASGRPSGGGNEQFF
TGTGCCAGCGGGCGACCTAGCGGAGGGGGGAATGAGCAGTTCTTC
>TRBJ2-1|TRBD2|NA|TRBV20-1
CSARAGRYNEQFF
TGCAGTGCTAGAGCCGGGAGGTACAATGAGCAGTTCTTC
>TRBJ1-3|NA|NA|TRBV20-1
CSASQGTGNTIYF
TGCAGTGCTAGCCAGGGAACCGGAAACACCATATATTTT
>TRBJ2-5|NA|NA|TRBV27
CASSLGAGARTKTQYF
TGTGCCAGCAGTTTAGGGGCGGGGGCCCGGACTAAGACCCAGTACTTC
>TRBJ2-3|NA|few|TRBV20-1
CSASRGPDTQYF
TGCAGTGCTAGTAGAGGACCGGATACGCAGTATTTT
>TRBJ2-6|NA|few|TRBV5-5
CASSLAAHSGANVLTF
TGTGCCAGCAGCTTGGCTGCCCACTCTGGGGCCAACGTCCTGACTTTC
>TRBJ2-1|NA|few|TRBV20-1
CSALAGTPQEQFF
TGCAGTGCGCTTGCCGGGACTCCTCAAGAGCAGTTCTTC
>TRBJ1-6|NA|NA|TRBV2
CTSSAGSGNSPLHF
TGTACCAGCAGTGCCGGGAGTGGTAATTCACCCCTCCACTTT
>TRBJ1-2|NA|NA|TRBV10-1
CASSAEQGRGYTF
TGCGCCAGCAGCGCCGAACAGGGACGGGGCTACACCTTC
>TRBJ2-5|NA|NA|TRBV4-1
CANSPNGHKETQYF
TGCGCCAACAGCCCTAACGGCCACAAAGAGACCCAGTACTTC
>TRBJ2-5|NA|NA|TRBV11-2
CASSTQEYQETQYF
TGTGCCAGCAGCACCCAGGAGTACCAAGAGACCCAGTACTTC
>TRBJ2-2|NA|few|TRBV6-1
CASSEFGELFF
TGTGCCAGCAGTGAGTTCGGGGAGCTGTTTTTT
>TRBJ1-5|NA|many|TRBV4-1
CASSQEPYVSNQPQHF
TGCGCCAGCAGCCAAGAACCCTATGTGAGCAATCAGCCCCAGCATTTT
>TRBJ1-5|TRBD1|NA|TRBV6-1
CASSEGPGQARQPQHF
TGTGCCAGCAGTGAAGGACCGGGACAGGCCCGTCAGCCCCAGCATTTT
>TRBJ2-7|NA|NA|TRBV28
CASSFLNSPQQYF
TGTGCCAGCAGTTTTTTAAACTCCCCTCAGCAGTACTTC
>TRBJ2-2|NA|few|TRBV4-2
CASSPQIIDSRELFF
TGTGCCAGCAGCCCCCAGATTATAGACTCCAGGGAGCTGTTTTTT
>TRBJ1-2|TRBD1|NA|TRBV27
CASSLGTGNGYTF
TGTGCCAGCAGTTTAGGGACAGGGAATGGCTACACCTTC
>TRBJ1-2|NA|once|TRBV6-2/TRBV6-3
CASSYSGRPNYGYTF
TGTGCCAGCAGTTACTCTGGCAGACCTAACTATGGCTACACCTTC
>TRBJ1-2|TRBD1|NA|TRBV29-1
CSAGQGINYGYTF
TGCAGCGCTGGACAGGGGATAAACTATGGCTACACCTTC
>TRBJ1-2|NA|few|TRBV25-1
CASSGRTAINYGYTF
TGTGCCAGCAGTGGGCGGACAGCAATAAACTATGGCTACACCTTC
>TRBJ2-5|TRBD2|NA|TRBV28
CATLQTGSSGGTQYF
TGTGCCACCCTGCAAACCGGCTCTTCGGGAGGGACCCAGTACTTC
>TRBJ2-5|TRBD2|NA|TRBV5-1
CASSFSPGGEETQYF
TGCGCCAGCAGCTTCAGCCCGGGGGGGGAAGAGACCCAGTACTTC
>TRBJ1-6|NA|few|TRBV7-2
CASSPSLGVSPLHF
TGTGCCAGCAGCCCATCCTTGGGAGTTTCACCCCTCCACTTT
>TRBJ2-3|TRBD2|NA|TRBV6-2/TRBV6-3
CASSQTTSGSDTQYF
TGTGCCAGCAGTCAAACGACTAGCGGGAGTGATACGCAGTATTTT
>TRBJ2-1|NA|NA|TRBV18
CASSPQGSSYNEQFF
TGTGCCAGCTCACCACAGGGATCATCCTACAATGAGCAGTTCTTC